The present TCR beta chain was sequenced within a study of cytomegalovirus exposure and HLA in healthy donors. Study-wide points: The study designated about 160 TCR beta chains cytomegalovirus-associated.

V was pared by 6 bases and J by 3 bases, with 6 bases between. The CDR3 is 11 amino acids. Per the germline V gene, CDR1 is SNHLY and CDR2 is FYNNEI. With regard to this clone: Antigen specificity is unknown.

Primers for the PCR totalled 60 Vbeta and 13 Jbeta. Sequenced by immunoSEQ multiplex PCR; TCRdb stores in-frame clones only, minus some. Of some 160,000 clones in the sample, roughly 80% were seen once. The clonotype was recovered from a man aged 60-69 years in good health and CMV-seronegative. The sample consisted of PBMCs. The genes are TRBV2 and TRBJ2-7, with a tentative D call TRBD2 (6 bases). CDR3 sequence (DNA): TGTGCCAGCAGAGCGGGCTACGAGCAGTACTTC. Translation: CASRAGYEQYF.